Presented here are 13 T cell receptor beta chains from one specimen sequenced in a study of T cell responses to AZD1222 COVID-19 vaccine. Data came from immunoSEQ multiplex PCR; TCRdb stores just in-frame clones and leaves some out. The sample lists roughly 190,000 clones, roughly 93% occurring once. The sample was peripheral blood, taken on day 0 of AZD1222 vaccination. The receptor set was obtained from an adult in good health.

The chain is built from TRBV4-3 and TRBJ1-1; 9 bases map to TRBD1. The CDR3 runs 14 residues. Germline V lookup: CDR1 LGHNA, CDR2 YSLEER. Trimming at V came to 4 bases and at J to 2 bases, leaving 2 bases not matched to a gene. CDR3 nucleotide sequence: TGCGCCAGCAGCCCGGGACAGGGAAACACTGAAGCTTTCTTT. Translating gives CASSPGQGNTEAFF.

The rearrangement uses TRBV5-1 and TRBJ2-2, with 9 bases aligning to TRBD1. Germline V gene lookup returns CDR1 SGHRS and CDR2 YFSETQ. The CDR3 runs 15 residues. V lost 4 bases, J lost 1 base, and 2 bases stayed unmatched. In DNA, the CDR3 is TGCGCCAGCAGCAGGGGACAGGGGAACACCGGGGAGCTGTTTTTT. This codes for CASSRGQGNTGELFF.

The rearrangement joins TRBV7-9 to TRBJ2-7, with D possibly being TRBD2 (5 bases). This CDR3 spans 12 amino acids. Trimming took 5 bases from V and 11 from J, leaving 16 bases between them. Germline assignment: CDR1 SEHNR and CDR2 FQNEAQ (reference sequence). The CDR3 here is CASSRHGKQEYF. CDR3 coding DNA: TGTGCCAGCAGCCGACACGGGAAACAAGAGTACTTC.

CDR3 sequence reads: CASSYGTGGTEAFF. DNA of the CDR3: TGTGCCAGCAGTTACGGGACGGGAGGCACTGAAGCTTTCTTT. The chain is built from TRBV28 and TRBJ1-1, with TRBD1 as a possible D gene (5 bases). V was cut by 4 bases and J by 4 bases, with 13 bases left in between. The germline V gene has CDR1 MDHEN and CDR2 SYDVKM. The CDR3 sequence is 14 residues long.

The CDR3 protein is CASSLLGGGSDTQYF. Written as DNA, the CDR3 is TGTGCCAGCAGCTTATTGGGAGGGGGGTCAGATACGCAGTATTTT. This rearrangement joins TRBV7-6 to TRBJ2-3, with D maybe TRBD2 (7 bases). In germline, CDR1 is SGHVS, CDR2 FNYEAQ. This CDR3 spans 15 amino acids. V dropped 2 bases and J dropped 4 bases, with 13 bases sitting between them.

The CDR3 nucleotides are TGTGCCAGTCTGAAGGACAGGGTCCGTAGCAATCAGCCCCAGCATTTT. This translates into CASLKDRVRSNQPQHF. The chain employs TRBV6-6 and TRBJ1-5; TRBD1 matches 8 bases. The CDR3 contains 16 residues. The ends lost 9 bases at V and 0 bases at J; junction bases unmatched: 10. Germline CDR1 reads MNHNY; CDR2 reads SVGAGI (reference sequence).

J is TRBJ1-2 and V is TRBV3-1 (or the pseudogene TRBV3-2); D remains ambiguous. V was cut by 3 bases and J by 2 bases, with 4 bases left in between. This CDR3 is 12 amino acids long. The germline CDR1 and CDR2 sequences are LGHDT and YNNKEL (reference sequence). The CDR3 protein is CASSQGNYGYTF. CDR3 nucleotide sequence: TGTGCCAGCAGCCAGGGGAACTATGGCTACACCTTC.

The chain is built from TRBV6-2 or TRBV6-3 and TRBJ2-1; 7 positions match TRBD2. V lost 5 bases to trimming and J lost 5 bases; unmatched junction nucleotides: 18. Per the germline V gene, CDR1 is MNHEY and CDR2 is SVGEGT. This CDR3 has 18 amino acids. The CDR3, as DNA: TGTGCCAGCAGTCCCCCAACCCGTCGGGGGAGGGCCCACAATGAGCAGTTCTTC. Amino acid sequence: CASSPPTRRGRAHNEQFF.

This CDR3 is CASSPTGFEAFF. In nucleotides, the CDR3 is TGCGCCAGCAGCCCGACAGGGTTTGAAGCTTTCTTT. V usage is TRBV4-1 and J usage is TRBJ1-1, with 7 positions matching TRBD1. V lost 4 bases and J lost 7; bases outside the gene matches: 3. The CDR3 spans 12 residues. CDR1 and CDR2 (germline): MGHRA, YSYEKL.

The chain recombines TRBV7-9 with TRBJ1-1, with D perhaps TRBD1 (5 bases). CDR3 size: 17 residues. V was trimmed by 5 bases and J by 3 bases, leaving 22 bases between them. Germline loops: CDR1 SEHNR, CDR2 FQNEAQ (reference sequence). CDR3 nucleotide sequence: TGTGCCAGCAGCCTCACGGGACCTCCGCAATTGGACACTGAAGCTTTCTTT. Protein product: CASSLTGPPQLDTEAFF.

The chain combines TRBV9 with TRBJ1-5, with D hard to call. Between the trimmed V and J ends, which lost 3 bases and 0 bases, there was a span of 4 bases. Germline V gives CDR1 SGDLS, CDR2 YYNGEE. The length of the CDR3 is 13 residues. CDR3 sequence: CASSAYSNQPQHF. The CDR3 DNA follows: TGTGCCAGCAGCGCCTATAGCAATCAGCCCCAGCATTTT.

This chain uses TRBV28 with TRBJ1-4, with 9 bases matching TRBD1. CDR1 MDHEN and CDR2 SYDVKM come from the germline V gene. Trimming cost V 2 bases and J 8 bases; bases outside gene matches: 6. The CDR3 sequence is 15 residues long. The CDR3 DNA follows: TGTGCCAGCAGTTTACCAGGGACAGGGAGGGAAAAACTGTTTTTT. Translated, it gives CASSLPGTGREKLFF.

This chain uses TRBV2 with TRBJ2-2; no firm D call. The CDR3 is 14 residues long. The V gene's germline CDR1 is SNHLY and CDR2 FYNNEI. V lost 7 bases and J 0 bases, leaving 9 bases between the germline ends. CDR3 coding DNA: TGTGCCAGCAAAATGAACGCGAACACCGGGGAGCTGTTTTTT. This sequence encodes CASKMNANTGELFF.